This T cell receptor (beta chain) was identified in a study of regulatory T cells in long-lasting Graves disease. This CDR3 comprises 13 residues. The V end was cut by 5 bases, the J end by 2 bases, with 9 bases between. Germline lookup yields CDR1 SGHTA and CDR2 FQGNSA. Described time point: newly diagnosed GD, antithyroid drugs for less than 3 months. Researchers made the TCR library from RNA that was extracted from PBMCs. Libraries of TCR beta came from iRepertoire HTBI primers plus Arm-PCR of CDR3 regions. MiXCR, applied by TCRdb to the multiplex PCR reads, yields one record per CDR3 protein. Seen here are 680,000 or so distinct CDR3 sequences, under 20% observed once, and the top ten hold around 19%. This clonotype was recorded at least ten times. These data were likewise used in another study, on T cells in Graves' hyperthyroidism and ophthalmopathy.

This chain links TRBV7-2 with TRBJ1-1; no clear D. Sequences were derived from peripheral blood mononuclear cells (PBMCs), sampled at new diagnosis, from a patient treated with antithyroid drugs. The sequence was collected from a woman in her twenties or thirties with Graves disease. In DNA, the CDR3 is TGTGCCAGCAGCACACCGATAAACACTGAAGCTTTCTTT. Amino acids: CASSTPINTEAFF.